The clone carrying this TCR beta chain was detected ten times or more. Its cognate antigen is unknown. These data are taken from a study of early T cells in non-severe SARS-CoV-2 infection. At the level of the study: The input, bulk RNA from unsorted whole blood, was sequenced, and chains were unpaired. General study findings and limits: Reliance on VDJdb matching favored anti-spike CD8 responses; private and CD4 specificities were missed.

The germline CDR1 and CDR2 sequences are MNHEY and SMNVEV (reference sequence). The CDR3 loop spans 14 amino acids. The trim removed 5 bases at V and 6 bases at J, leaving 8 bases unmatched. Unique molecular identifiers (one per individual cDNA molecule) were attached. One entry per CDR3 protein results from TCRdb running MiXCR on the 5' RACE reads. The sample lists about 27,000 distinct CDR3 sequences, roughly 5.4% seen once, with 0.92% in the top ten. The chain combines TRBV27 with TRBJ2-7; 9 positions agree with TRBD1. Material for sequencing was whole blood. This receptor was identified in an adult who was a healthcare worker with PCR-confirmed SARS-CoV-2 infection or an uninfected control (not recorded which). The CDR3 spells CASSLGQGSAEQYF. The DNA of the CDR3 is TGTGCCAGCAGTCTCGGACAGGGGAGTGCCGAGCAGTACTTC.